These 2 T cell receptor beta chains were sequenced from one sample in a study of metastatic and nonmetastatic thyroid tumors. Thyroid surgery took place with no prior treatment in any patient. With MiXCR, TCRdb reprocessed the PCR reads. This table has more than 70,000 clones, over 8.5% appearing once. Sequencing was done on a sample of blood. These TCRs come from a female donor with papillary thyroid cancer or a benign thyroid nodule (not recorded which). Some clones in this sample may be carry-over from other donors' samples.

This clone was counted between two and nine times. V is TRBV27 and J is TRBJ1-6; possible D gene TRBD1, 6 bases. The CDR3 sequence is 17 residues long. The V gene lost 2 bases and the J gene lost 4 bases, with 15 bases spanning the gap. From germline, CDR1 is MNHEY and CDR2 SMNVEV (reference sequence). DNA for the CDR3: TGTGCCAGCAGTTTAACAGGGCTACCCAATTATAATTCACCCCTCCACTTT. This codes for CASSLTGLPNYNSPLHF.

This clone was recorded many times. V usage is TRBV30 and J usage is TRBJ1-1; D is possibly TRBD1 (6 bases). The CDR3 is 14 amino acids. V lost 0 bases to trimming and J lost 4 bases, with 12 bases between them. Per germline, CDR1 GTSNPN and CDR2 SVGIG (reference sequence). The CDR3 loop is CAWSVGGGVTEAFF. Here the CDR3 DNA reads TGTGCCTGGAGTGTAGGAGGGGGAGTCACTGAAGCTTTCTTT. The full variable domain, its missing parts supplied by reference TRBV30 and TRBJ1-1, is SQTIHQWPATLVQPVGSPLSLECTVEGTSNPNLYWYRQAAGRGLQLLFYSVGIGQISSEVPQNLSASRPQDRQFILSSKKLLLSDSGFYLCAWSVGGGVTEAFFGQGTRLTVV.